The T cell receptor beta chain described here comes from a study of OX40 agonist ivuxolimab in advanced cancers. Turning to the study itself: Of the patients, three showed partial responses, one with hepatocellular carcinoma and two with cutaneous melanoma. Findings and caveats of the study: The expanded peripheral T cells' antigen specificity was not determined.

Here immunoSEQ multiplex PCR was the method, and the copy in TCRdb shows in-frame clones only, minus some. The data hold some 58,000 clones, with roughly 80% observed a single time. As to this clone: Its antigen is not identified.

Sequenced material: CD4+ or CD8+ T cells sorted from blood, taken in a trial of the OX40 agonist ivuxolimab. The sequence derives from an adult with an advanced solid tumor such as melanoma, head and neck, liver or kidney cancer.

CDR3: CASSLAASRGNEQFF. The CDR3 DNA reads as TGTGCCAGCAGCTTAGCAGCGTCTCGCGGGAATGAGCAGTTCTTC. The chain employs TRBV7-2 and TRBJ2-1; tentative D call: TRBD2 (5 bases). There are 15 residues in the CDR3. V was pared by 0 bases and J by 7 bases, with 13 bases between. Germline CDR1 and CDR2: SGHTA and FQGNSA. The whole variable domain, filled in from reference TRBV7-2 and TRBJ2-1, reads GAGVSQSPSNKVTEKGKDVELRCDPISGHTALYWYRQSLGQGLEFLIYFQGNSAPDKSGLPSDRFSAERTGGSVSTLTIQRTQQEDSAVYLCASSLAASRGNEQFFGPGTRLTVL.